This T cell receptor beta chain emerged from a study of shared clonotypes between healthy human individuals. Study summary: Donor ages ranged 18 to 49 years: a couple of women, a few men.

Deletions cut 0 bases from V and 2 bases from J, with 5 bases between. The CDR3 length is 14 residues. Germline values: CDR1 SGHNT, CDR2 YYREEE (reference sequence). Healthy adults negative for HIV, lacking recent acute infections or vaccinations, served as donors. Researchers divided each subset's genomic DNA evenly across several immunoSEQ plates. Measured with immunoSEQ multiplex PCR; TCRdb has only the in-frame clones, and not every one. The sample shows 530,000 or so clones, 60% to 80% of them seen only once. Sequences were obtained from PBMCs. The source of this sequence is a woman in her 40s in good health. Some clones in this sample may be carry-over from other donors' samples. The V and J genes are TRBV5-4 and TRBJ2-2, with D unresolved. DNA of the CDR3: TGTGCCAGCAGCTTGGGGCACAACACCGGGGAGCTGTTTTTT. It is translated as CASSLGHNTGELFF.